The entry that follows covers one T cell receptor beta chain sequence. The antigen is undetermined. The sample comes from a study of cytomegalovirus exposure and HLA in healthy donors. General study results and limits: The study carried out a later analysis of TCR beta sequences. It associated 15,000 to 20,000 of them with specific HLA alleles at a false discovery rate of 0.05. CMV antigen specificity was confirmed in vitro for a few CMV-associated chains. TRBV6-2, TRBV6-3 and some other V segments were excluded as indistinguishable.

This PCR relied on a set of 60 Vbeta primers and 13 Jbeta primers. The table came from immunoSEQ multiplex PCR; TCRdb's copy has only in-frame clones and leaves some out. Counted here are some 57,000 clones, approximately 70% occurring once; the ten biggest clones make up approximately 19%. Deletions cut 0 bases from V and 1 base from J, with 11 bases between. There are 16 residues in the CDR3. The germline V gene has CDR1 SGHRS and CDR2 YFSETQ. This chain links TRBV5-1 with TRBJ2-4; possibly TRBD1 for D (5 bases). The sequence came from a woman in her sixties in good health and CMV-seropositive. Sequenced sample: PBMCs. CDR3 coding DNA: TGCGCCAGCAGCTTGGCCCCAGGGTCGGCCAAAAACATTCAGTACTTC. Encoded protein: CASSLAPGSAKNIQYF.